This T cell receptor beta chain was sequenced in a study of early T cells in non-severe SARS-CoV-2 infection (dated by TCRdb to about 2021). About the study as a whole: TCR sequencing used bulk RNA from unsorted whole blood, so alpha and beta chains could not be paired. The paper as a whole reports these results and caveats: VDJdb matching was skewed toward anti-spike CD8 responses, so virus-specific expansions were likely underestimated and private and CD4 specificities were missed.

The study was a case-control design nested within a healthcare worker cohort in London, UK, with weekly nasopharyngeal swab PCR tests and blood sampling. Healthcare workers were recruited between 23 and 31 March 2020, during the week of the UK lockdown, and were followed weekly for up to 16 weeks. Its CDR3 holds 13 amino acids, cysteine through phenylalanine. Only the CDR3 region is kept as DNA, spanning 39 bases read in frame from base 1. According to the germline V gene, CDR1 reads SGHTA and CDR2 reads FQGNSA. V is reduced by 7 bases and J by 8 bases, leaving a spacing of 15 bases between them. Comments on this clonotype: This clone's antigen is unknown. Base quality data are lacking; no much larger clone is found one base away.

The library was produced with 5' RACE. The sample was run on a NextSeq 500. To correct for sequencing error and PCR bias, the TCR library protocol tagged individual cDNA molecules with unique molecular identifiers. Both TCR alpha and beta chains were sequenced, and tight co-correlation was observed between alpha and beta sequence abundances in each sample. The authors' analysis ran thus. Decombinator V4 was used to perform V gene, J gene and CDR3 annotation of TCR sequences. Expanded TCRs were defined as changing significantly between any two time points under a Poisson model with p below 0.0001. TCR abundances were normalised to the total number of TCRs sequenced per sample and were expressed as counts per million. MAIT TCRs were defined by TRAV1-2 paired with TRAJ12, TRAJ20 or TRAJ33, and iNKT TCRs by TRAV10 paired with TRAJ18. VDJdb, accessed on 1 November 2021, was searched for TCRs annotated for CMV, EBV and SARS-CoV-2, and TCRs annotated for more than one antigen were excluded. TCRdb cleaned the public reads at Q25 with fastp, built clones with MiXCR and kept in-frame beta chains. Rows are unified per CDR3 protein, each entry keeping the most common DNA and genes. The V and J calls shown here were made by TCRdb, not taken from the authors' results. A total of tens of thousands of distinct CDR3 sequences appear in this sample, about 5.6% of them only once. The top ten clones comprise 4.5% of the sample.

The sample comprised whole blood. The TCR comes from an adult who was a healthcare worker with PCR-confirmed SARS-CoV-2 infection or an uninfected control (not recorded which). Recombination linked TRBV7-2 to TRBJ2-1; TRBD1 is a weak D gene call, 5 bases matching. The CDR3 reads CASKKLGVDEQFF. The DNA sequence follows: TGTGCCAGCAAGAAGTTAGGGGTGGATGAGCAGTTCTTC.